Listed here is a single TCR beta chain. These data are taken from a study of blood T cell repertoires in COVID-19. About the study: COVID-19 samples, acute and convalescent, were from the United States, Italy and Spain. PBMCs, B-cell-depleted T cells, or T cells were the source of the cDNA or gDNA that made up the material.

In the original analysis: By means of reference gene primer amplification, nucleated cell counts were estimated. TCRdb keeps only in-frame clones here, not all; method: immunoSEQ multiplex PCR. Clonal size and the V and J genes are those of that table, whereas D and trimming came from the DNA. This sample yields 60,000 to 65,000 clones, of which around 83% are seen a single time; approximately 5.6% belongs to the top ten. Sequencing was done on a sample of peripheral blood. The receptor was derived from an older woman with acute or convalescent COVID-19.

The CDR3 region is CSASTNSNQPQHF. CDR3 bases: TGCAGTGCAAGTACAAATAGCAATCAGCCCCAGCATTTT. The rearrangement joins TRBV20-1 to TRBJ1-5, with D hard to call. The germline CDR1 and CDR2 sequences are DFQATT and SNEGSKA (reference sequence). The CDR3 length is 13 residues. V was shortened by 6 bases and J by 0 bases, with 9 bases between the two germline ends.